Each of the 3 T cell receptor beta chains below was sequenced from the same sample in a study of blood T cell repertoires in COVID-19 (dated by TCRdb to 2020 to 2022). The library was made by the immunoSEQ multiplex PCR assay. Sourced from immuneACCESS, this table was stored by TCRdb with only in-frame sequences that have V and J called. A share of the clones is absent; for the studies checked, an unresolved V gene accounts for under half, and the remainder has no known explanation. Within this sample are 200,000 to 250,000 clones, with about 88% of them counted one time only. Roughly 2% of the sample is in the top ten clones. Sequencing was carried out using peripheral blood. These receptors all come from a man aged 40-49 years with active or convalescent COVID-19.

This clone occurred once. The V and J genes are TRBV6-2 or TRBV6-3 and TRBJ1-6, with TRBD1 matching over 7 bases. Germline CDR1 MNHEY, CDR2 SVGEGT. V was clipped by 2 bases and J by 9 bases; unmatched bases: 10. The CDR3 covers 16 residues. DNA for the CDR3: TGTGCCAGCAGTTACGACTGGGACAGACTATTTTCACCCCTCCACTTT. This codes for CASSYDWDRLFSPLHF.

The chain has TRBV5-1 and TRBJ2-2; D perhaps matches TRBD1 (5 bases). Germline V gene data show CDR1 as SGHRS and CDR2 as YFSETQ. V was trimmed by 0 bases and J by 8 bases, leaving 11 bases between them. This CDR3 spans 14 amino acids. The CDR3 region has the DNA TGCGCCAGCAGCTTGGGACAGTCTTGGGGGGAGCTGTTTTTT. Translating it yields CASSLGQSWGELFF.

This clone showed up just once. CDR3 coding DNA: TGTGCCAGCAGTATTTCTTATAACAGGGGAAATGAGCAGTTCTTC. Translating gives CASSISYNRGNEQFF. The V and J genes are TRBV27 and TRBJ2-1; 7 bases match TRBD1. Germline CDR1 reads MNHEY; CDR2 reads SMNVEV (reference sequence). There are 15 residues in the CDR3. The V and J ends lost 5 bases and 7 bases, in that order; junction bases with no gene match: 11.